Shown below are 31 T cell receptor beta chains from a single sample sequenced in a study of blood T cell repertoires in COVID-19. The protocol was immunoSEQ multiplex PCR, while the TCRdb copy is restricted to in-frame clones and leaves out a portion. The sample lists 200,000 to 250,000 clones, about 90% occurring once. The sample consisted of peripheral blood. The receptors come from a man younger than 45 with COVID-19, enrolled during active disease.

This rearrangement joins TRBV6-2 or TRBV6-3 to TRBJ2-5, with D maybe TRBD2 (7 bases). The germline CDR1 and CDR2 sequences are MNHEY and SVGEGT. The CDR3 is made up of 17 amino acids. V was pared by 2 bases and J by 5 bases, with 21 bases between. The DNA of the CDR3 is TGTGCCAGCAGTTACCACCCGGCGGGGGCGGTCCCTGAGACCCAGTACTTC. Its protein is CASSYHPAGAVPETQYF.

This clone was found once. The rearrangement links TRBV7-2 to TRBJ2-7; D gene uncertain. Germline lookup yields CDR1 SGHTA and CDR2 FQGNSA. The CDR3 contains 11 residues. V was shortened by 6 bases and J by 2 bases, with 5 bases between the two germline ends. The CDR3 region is CASSPAYEQYF. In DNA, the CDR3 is TGTGCCAGCAGTCCCGCCTACGAGCAGTACTTC.

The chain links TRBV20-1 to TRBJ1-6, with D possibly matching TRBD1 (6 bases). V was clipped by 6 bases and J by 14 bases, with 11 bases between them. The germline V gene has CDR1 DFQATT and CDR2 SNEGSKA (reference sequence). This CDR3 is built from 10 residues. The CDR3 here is CSAENRALHF. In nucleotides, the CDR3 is TGCAGTGCCGAAAACAGGGCCCTCCACTTT.

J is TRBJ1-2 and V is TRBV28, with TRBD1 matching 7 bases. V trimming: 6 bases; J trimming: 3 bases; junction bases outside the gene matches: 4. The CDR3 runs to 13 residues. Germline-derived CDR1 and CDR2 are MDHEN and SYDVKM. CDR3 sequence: CASSYGQDYGYTF. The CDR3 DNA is TGTGCCAGCAGCTACGGACAGGACTATGGCTACACCTTC.

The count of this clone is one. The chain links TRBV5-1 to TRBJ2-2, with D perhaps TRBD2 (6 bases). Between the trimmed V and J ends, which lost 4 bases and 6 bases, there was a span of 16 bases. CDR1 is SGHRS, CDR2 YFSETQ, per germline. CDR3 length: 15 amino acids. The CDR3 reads CASSPEGLPAGELFF. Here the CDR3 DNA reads TGCGCCAGCAGCCCGGAGGGGCTTCCCGCCGGGGAGCTGTTTTTT.

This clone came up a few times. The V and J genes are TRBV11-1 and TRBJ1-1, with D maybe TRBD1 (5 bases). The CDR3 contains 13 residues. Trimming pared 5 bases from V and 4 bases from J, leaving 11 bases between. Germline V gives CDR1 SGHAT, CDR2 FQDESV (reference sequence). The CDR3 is CASSAYRSTEAFF. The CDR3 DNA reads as TGTGCCAGCAGCGCATACAGGTCCACTGAAGCTTTCTTT.

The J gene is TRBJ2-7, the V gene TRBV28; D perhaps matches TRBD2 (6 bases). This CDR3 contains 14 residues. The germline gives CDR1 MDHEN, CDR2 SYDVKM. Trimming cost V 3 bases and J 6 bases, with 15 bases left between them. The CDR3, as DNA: TGTGCCAGCAGTTTGGAGGCGGGAAGCCCCGAGCAGTACTTC. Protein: CASSLEAGSPEQYF.

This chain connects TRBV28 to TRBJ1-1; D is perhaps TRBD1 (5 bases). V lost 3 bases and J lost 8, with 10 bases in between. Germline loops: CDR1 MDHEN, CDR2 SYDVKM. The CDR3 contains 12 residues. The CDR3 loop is CASSFSRTEAFF. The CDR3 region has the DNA TGTGCCAGCAGTTTCTCTCGGACAGAAGCTTTCTTT.

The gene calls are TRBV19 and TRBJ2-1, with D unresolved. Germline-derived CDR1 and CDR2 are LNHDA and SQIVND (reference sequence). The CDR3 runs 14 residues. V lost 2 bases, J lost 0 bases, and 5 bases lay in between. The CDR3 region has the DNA TGTGCCAGTAGTATATCTAGCTCCTACAATGAGCAGTTCTTC. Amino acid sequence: CASSISSSYNEQFF.

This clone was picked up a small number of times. The CDR3 spells CASSLDTSYEQYF. CDR3 nucleotide sequence: TGCGCCAGCAGCTTGGACACCTCCTACGAGCAGTACTTC. V is TRBV5-1 and J is TRBJ2-7; unclear D gene. From germline, CDR1 is SGHRS and CDR2 YFSETQ. This CDR3 region has 13 residues. V dropped 0 bases and J dropped 0 bases, with 4 bases sitting between them.

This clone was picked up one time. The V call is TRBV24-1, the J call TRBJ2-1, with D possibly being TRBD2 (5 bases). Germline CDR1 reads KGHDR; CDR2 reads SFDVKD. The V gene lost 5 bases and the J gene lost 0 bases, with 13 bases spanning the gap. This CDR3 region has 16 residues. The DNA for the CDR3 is TGTGCCACCAGTGGCGCCGAAACTAGCTCCTACAATGAGCAGTTCTTC. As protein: CATSGAETSSYNEQFF.

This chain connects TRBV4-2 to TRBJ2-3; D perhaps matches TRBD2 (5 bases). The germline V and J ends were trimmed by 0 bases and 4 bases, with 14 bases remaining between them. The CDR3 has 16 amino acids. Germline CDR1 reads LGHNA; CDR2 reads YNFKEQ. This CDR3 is CASSQEDRGSADTQYF. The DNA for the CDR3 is TGTGCCAGCAGCCAAGAAGACCGAGGGAGCGCAGATACGCAGTATTTT.

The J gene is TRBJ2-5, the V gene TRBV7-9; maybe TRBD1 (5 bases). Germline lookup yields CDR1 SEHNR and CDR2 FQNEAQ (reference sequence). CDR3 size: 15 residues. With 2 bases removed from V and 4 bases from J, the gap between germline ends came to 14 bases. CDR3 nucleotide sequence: TGTGCCAGCAGCTTAAGCCCAGGGAAGGTAGAGACCCAGTACTTC. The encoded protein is CASSLSPGKVETQYF. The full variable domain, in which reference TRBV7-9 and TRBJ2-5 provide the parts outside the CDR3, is DTGVSQNPRHKITKRGQNVTFRCDPISEHNRLYWYRQTLGQGPEFLTYFQNEAQLEKSRLLSDRFSAERPKGSFSTLEIQRTEQGDSAMYLCASSLSPGKVETQYFGPGTRLLVL.

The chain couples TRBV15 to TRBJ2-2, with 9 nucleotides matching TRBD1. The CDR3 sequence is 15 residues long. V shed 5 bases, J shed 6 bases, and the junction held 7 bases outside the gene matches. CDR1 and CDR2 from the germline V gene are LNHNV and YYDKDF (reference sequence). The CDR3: CATSPGTGRAGELFF. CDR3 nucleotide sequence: TGTGCCACCAGCCCCGGGACAGGGAGGGCCGGGGAGCTGTTTTTT.

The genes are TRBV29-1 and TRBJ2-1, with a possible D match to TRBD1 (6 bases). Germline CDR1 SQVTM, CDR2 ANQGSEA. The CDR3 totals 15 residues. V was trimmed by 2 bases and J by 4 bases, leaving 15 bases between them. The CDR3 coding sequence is TGCAGCGTTGAACAGTTGGGCAGGGGATACAATGAGCAGTTCTTC. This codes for CSVEQLGRGYNEQFF.

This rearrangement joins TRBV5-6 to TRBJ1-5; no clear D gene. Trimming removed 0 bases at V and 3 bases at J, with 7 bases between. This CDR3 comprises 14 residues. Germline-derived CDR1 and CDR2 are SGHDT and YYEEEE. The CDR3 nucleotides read TGTGCCAGCAGCTTGGGGCAGGCCAATCAGCCCCAGCATTTT. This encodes CASSLGQANQPQHF.

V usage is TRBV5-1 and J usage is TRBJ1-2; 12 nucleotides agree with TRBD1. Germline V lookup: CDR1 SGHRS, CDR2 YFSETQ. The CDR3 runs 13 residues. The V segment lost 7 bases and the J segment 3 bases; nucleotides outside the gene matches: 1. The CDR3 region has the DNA TGCGCCAGCGGGACAGGGGGCGACTATGGCTACACCTTC. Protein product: CASGTGGDYGYTF.

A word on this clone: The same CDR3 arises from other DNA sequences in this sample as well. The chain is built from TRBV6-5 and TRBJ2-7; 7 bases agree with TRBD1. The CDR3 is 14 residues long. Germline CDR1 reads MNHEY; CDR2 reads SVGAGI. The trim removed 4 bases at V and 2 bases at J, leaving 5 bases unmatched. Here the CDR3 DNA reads TGTGCCAGCAGTTTTACAGGGGAAGCCTACGAGCAGTACTTC. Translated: CASSFTGEAYEQYF.

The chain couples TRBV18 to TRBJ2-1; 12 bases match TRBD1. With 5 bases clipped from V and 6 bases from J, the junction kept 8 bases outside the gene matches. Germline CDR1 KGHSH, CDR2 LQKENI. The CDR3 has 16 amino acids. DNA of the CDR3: TGTGCCAGCTCATCCATGGGACAGGGGGCCTCCAATGAGCAGTTCTTC. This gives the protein CASSSMGQGASNEQFF.

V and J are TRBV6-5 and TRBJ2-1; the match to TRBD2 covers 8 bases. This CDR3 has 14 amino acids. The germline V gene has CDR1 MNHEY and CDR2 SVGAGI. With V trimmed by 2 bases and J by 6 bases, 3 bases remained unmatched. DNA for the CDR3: TGTGCCAGCAGTTACCGGGGGGGCGGCAATGAGCAGTTCTTC. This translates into CASSYRGGGNEQFF.

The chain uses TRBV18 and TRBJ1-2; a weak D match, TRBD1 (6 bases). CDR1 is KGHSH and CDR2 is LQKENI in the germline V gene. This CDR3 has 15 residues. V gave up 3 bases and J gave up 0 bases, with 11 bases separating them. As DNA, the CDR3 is TGTGCCAGCTCACCTAGGAGACAGGCTAACTATGGCTACACCTTC. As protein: CASSPRRQANYGYTF.

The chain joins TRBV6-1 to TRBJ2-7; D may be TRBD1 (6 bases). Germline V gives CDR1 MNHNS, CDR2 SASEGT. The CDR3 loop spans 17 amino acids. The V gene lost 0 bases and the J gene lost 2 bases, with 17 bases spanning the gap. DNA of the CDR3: TGTGCCAGCAGTGAAGCGGTCGATCAGGGGATGGCCTACGAGCAGTACTTC. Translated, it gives CASSEAVDQGMAYEQYF.

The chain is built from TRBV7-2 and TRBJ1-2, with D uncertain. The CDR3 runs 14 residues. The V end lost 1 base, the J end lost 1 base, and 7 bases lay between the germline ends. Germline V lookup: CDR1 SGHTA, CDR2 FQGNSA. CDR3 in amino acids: CASSLGRINYGYTF. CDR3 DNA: TGTGCCAGCAGCTTAGGGCGGATTAACTATGGCTACACCTTC.

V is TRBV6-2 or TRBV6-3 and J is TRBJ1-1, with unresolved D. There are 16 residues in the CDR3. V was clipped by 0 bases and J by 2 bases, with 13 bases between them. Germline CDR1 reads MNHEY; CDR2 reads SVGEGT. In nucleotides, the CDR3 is TGTGCCAGCAGTTACTCTCAGTTCGACTTAAACACTGAAGCTTTCTTT. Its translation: CASSYSQFDLNTEAFF.

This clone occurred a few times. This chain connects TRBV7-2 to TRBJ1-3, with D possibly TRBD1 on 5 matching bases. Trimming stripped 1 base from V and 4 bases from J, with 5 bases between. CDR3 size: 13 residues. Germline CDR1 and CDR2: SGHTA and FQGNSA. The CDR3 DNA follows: TGTGCCAGCAGCTTAGAGGGGGGAAACACCATATATTTT. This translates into CASSLEGGNTIYF.

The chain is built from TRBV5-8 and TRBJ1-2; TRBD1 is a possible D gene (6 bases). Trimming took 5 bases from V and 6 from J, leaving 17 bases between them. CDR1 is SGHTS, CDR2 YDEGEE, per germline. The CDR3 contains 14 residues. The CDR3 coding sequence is TGTGCCAGCAGTTGGGACACCGTCAAAGATGGCTACACCTTC. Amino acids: CASSWDTVKDGYTF.

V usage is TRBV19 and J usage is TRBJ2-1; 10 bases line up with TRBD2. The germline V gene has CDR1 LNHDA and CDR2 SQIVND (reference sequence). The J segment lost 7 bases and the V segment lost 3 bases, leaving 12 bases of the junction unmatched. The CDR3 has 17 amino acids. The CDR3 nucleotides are TGTGCCAGTAGTATCCTCCGGATAGCGGGGGGCAATAATGAGCAGTTCTTC. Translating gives CASSILRIAGGNNEQFF.

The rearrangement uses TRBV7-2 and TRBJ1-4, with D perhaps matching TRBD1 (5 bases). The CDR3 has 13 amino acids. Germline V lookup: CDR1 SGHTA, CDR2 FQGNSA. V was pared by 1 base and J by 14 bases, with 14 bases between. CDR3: CASSLEIGGSLFF. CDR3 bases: TGTGCCAGCAGCTTAGAGATCGGGGGGAGCCTGTTTTTT. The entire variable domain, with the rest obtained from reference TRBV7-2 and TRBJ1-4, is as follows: GAGVSQSPSNKVTEKGKDVELRCDPISGHTALYWYRQSLGQGLEFLIYFQGNSAPDKSGLPSDRFSAERTGGSVSTLTIQRTQQEDSAVYLCASSLEIGGSLFFGSGTQLSVL.

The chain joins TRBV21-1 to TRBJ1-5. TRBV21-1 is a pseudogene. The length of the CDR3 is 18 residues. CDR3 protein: CASSKEVQQPFDQRPQHF. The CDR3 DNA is TGTGCCAGCAGCAAAGAGGTACAACAACCCTTCGATCAGCGGCCCCAGCATTTT.

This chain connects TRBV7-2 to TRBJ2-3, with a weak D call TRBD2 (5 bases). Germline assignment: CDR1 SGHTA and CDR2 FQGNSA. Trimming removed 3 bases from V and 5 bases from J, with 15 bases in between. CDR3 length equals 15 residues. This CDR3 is CASSFLLLEQDTQYF. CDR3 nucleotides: TGTGCCAGCAGCTTCCTCTTACTAGAACAAGATACGCAGTATTTT.

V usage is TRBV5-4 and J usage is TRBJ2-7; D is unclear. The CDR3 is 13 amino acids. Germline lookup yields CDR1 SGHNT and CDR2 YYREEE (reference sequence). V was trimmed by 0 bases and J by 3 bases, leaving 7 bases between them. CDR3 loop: CASSLAGIYEQYF. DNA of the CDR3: TGTGCCAGCAGCTTGGCAGGAATCTACGAGCAGTACTTC.